Listed below are T cell receptor beta chains from one sample, sequenced in a study of T-cell reconstitution after alpha-beta-depleted transplantation in children. TCRdb ran MiXCR on the PCR reads and lists one entry per CDR3 protein. Among 200,000 to 250,000 distinct CDR3 sequences listed, 8.5% to 10% were seen once. The sequencing here drew on PBMCs from the stem cell graft donor, taken from the stem cell graft. The receptors come from a human donor who donated a stem cell graft to a child with acute lymphoblastic leukemia. Both conserved end residues are part of each CDR3. D genes are given only for firm matches. For some rows the clone size is stated as once, few or many, or as a class when expanded; others skip it.

j_call d_call v_call clone_size cdr3_aa cdr3_nt
TRBJ2-3 TRBD2 TRBV12-3/TRBV12-4 many CASSFRSGGAADTQYF TGTGCCAGCAGTTTCCGGAGCGGGGGGGCGGCAGATACGCAGTATTTT
TRBJ2-2 . TRBV7-7 few CASSSDRANTGELFF TGTGCCAGCAGCTCCGACAGAGCGAACACCGGGGAGCTGTTTTTT
TRBJ1-5 . TRBV7-8 few CASAVGTQYQPQHF TGTGCCAGCGCTGTCGGGACACAATATCAGCCCCAGCATTTT
TRBJ2-1 . TRBV20-1 many CSARTETNEQFF TGCAGTGCTCGGACGGAAACGAATGAGCAGTTCTTC
TRBJ2-3 TRBD1 TRBV5-1 few CASTQTGTDTQYF TGCGCCAGCACTCAGACAGGGACAGATACGCAGTATTTT
TRBJ1-1 TRBD1 TRBV10-2 many CASRPPGQFAEAFF TGCGCCAGCAGACCCCCGGGACAGTTCGCTGAAGCTTTCTTT
TRBJ1-4 . TRBV7-2 few CASSSTGTLFYEKLFF TGTGCCAGCAGCTCCACCGGGACTTTATTTTATGAAAAACTGTTTTTT
TRBJ1-1 . TRBV18 few CASSPVTQGNTEAFF TGTGCCAGCTCACCAGTTACACAGGGGAACACTGAAGCTTTCTTT
TRBJ2-5 . TRBV11-2 . CASSPYLMNGPLMGTQYF TGTGCCAGCAGCCCGTATTTAATGAACGGGCCTTTGATGGGGACCCAGTACTTC
TRBJ2-7 TRBD1 TRBV30 . CAWSGGGTGAYEQYF TGTGCCTGGAGTGGGGGGGGGACAGGGGCCTACGAGCAGTACTTC
TRBJ1-5 . TRBV5-5 . CASSLVSQNNQPQHF TGTGCCAGCAGCTTGGTGAGTCAAAATAATCAGCCCCAGCATTTT
TRBJ2-1 TRBD2 TRBV3-1 many CASSYLAGADNEQFF TGTGCCAGCAGCTACCTAGCGGGGGCCGACAATGAGCAGTTCTTC
TRBJ1-1 . TRBV3-1 . CATSLSWGVATEAFF TGTGCCACCTCCCTCTCGTGGGGGGTGGCCACTGAAGCTTTCTTT
TRBJ2-7 TRBD1 TRBV6-2/TRBV6-3 many CASSATGTVYEQYF TGTGCCAGCAGTGCCACCGGGACAGTATACGAGCAGTACTTC
TRBJ1-2 . TRBV3-1 few CASSPADYGYTF TGTGCCAGCAGCCCGGCAGACTATGGCTACACCTTC
TRBJ2-7 . TRBV18 few CASSPFSRPDEQYF TGTGCCAGCTCACCTTTTTCTCGACCAGACGAGCAGTACTTC
TRBJ2-7 . TRBV7-2 . CASSGGGTHYEQYF TGTGCCAGCAGTGGAGGTGGCACACACTACGAGCAGTACTTC
TRBJ2-2 . TRBV7-6 . CASSLRIGELFF TGTGCCAGCAGCTTACGGATCGGGGAGCTGTTTTTT
TRBJ2-5 . TRBV18 . CASSPPITWETQYF TGTGCCAGCTCACCACCAATAACCTGGGAGACCCAGTACTTC
TRBJ2-1 . TRBV7-8 many CASSFYGSDEQFF TGTGCCAGCAGCTTCTATGGTTCGGATGAGCAGTTCTTC
TRBJ1-1 TRBD1 TRBV19 few CASSARQGDEAFF TGTGCCAGTAGTGCACGACAGGGAGATGAAGCTTTCTTT
TRBJ1-1 . TRBV5-1 many CASSLGQKNTEAFF TGCGCCAGCAGCTTGGGACAGAAAAACACTGAAGCTTTCTTT
TRBJ2-2 . TRBV3-1 many CASSQRLQKELFF TGTGCCAGCAGCCAACGACTCCAGAAGGAGCTGTTTTTT
TRBJ2-2 TRBD1 TRBV5-1 many CASSSLPTGPTNTGELFF TGCGCCAGCAGCTCCCTACCGACAGGGCCTACGAACACCGGGGAGCTGTTTTTT
TRBJ2-7 . TRBV12-3/TRBV12-4 few CASSPGQGFPGFYEQYF TGTGCCAGCAGTCCCGGTCAGGGATTCCCGGGGTTCTACGAGCAGTACTTC
TRBJ2-7 . TRBV7-9 . CASSPRGGGFSSYEQYF TGTGCCAGCAGCCCCCGAGGAGGGGGCTTCAGCTCCTACGAGCAGTACTTC
TRBJ1-1 . TRBV7-9 . CASSLTSGGIPEAFF TGTGCCAGCAGCTTAACTTCCGGGGGCATACCTGAAGCTTTCTTT
TRBJ2-5 TRBD1 TRBV7-8 . CASSSLWEGGETQYF TGTGCCAGCAGCTCCCTGTGGGAAGGGGGCGAGACCCAGTACTTC
TRBJ2-7 TRBD1 TRBV5-6 many CASSRTGWDEQYF TGTGCCAGCAGTCGGACAGGGTGGGACGAGCAGTACTTC
TRBJ2-7 . TRBV7-2 many CASSSPTVYEQYF TGTGCCAGCAGCTCCCCCACCGTCTACGAGCAGTACTTC
TRBJ2-1 . TRBV4-1 few CASSQTRATNEQFF TGCGCCAGCAGCCAAACTAGAGCGACCAATGAGCAGTTCTTC
TRBJ1-4 . TRBV5-5 many CASSLSTGENEKLFF TGTGCCAGCAGCCTTTCCACGGGGGAGAACGAAAAACTGTTTTTT
TRBJ2-7 TRBD1 TRBV28 few CASSIRDRGLGEQYF TGTGCCAGCAGTATCCGGGACAGGGGGCTGGGAGAGCAGTACTTC
TRBJ2-3 TRBD1 TRBV19 many CASSRGQGFTDTQYF TGTGCCAGTAGCAGGGGACAGGGGTTCACAGATACGCAGTATTTT
TRBJ2-7 . TRBV4-1 few CASSPRTGGRYEQYF TGCGCCAGCAGCCCTCGAACGGGGGGCAGGTACGAGCAGTACTTC
TRBJ1-2 . TRBV29-1 many CSVRGDTANYGYTF TGCAGCGTGAGAGGGGACACAGCTAACTATGGCTACACCTTC
TRBJ2-7 . TRBV6-6 few CASSTGWRDEQYF TGTGCCAGCAGCACCGGTTGGAGGGACGAGCAGTACTTC
TRBJ2-1 . TRBV13 . CASNRDSTTNEQFF TGTGCCAGCAATCGGGACTCTACCACCAATGAGCAGTTCTTC
TRBJ2-6 . TRBV7-2 . CASSFFALRSGANVLTF TGTGCCAGCAGCTTTTTCGCGCTGCGCTCTGGGGCCAACGTCCTGACTTTC
TRBJ2-3 TRBD2 TRBV5-6 many CASSFLERGSTDTQYF TGTGCCAGCAGCTTTTTAGAGCGGGGGTCCACAGATACGCAGTATTTT
TRBJ2-2 TRBD2 TRBV9 many CASSVLSGANTGELFF TGTGCCAGCAGCGTACTCAGCGGGGCGAACACCGGGGAGCTGTTTTTT
TRBJ2-2 TRBD1 TRBV24-1 . CATSDPGTGGTGELFF TGTGCCACCAGTGACCCCGGGACAGGGGGAACCGGGGAGCTGTTTTTT
TRBJ2-3 . TRBV27 few CASSTPIGRGTDTQYF TGTGCCAGCAGTACCCCGATAGGGCGAGGGACAGATACGCAGTATTTT
TRBJ2-7 . TRBV18 few CASSSQGGEQYF TGTGCCAGCTCATCTCAGGGGGGCGAGCAGTACTTC
TRBJ2-1 . TRBV7-2 . CASSLAWRGGDEQFF TGTGCCAGCAGCCTCGCTTGGAGGGGGGGCGATGAGCAGTTCTTC
TRBJ2-3 TRBD1 TRBV29-1 many CSVVTGTGTDTQYF TGCAGCGTCGTGACAGGGACGGGCACAGATACGCAGTATTTT
TRBJ2-7 . TRBV14 many CASSQVKLYEQYF TGTGCCAGCAGCCAAGTAAAACTCTACGAGCAGTACTTC
TRBJ2-3 . TRBV7-6 many CASSSQGTSTDTQYF TGTGCCAGCAGCTCGCAGGGGACTAGCACAGATACGCAGTATTTT
TRBJ1-1 . TRBV20-1 few CSARTQVHTEAFF TGCAGTGCTAGAACCCAGGTACACACTGAAGCTTTCTTT
TRBJ2-7 . TRBV30 few CAWSSGGYEQYF TGTGCCTGGAGCTCGGGTGGCTACGAGCAGTACTTC
TRBJ2-5 TRBD2 TRBV20-1 . CSAGLAGGLETQYF TGCAGTGCTGGGCTAGCGGGGGGGTTGGAGACCCAGTACTTC